This T cell receptor beta chain was found in a study of blood T cell repertoires in COVID-19. This CDR3 spans 16 amino acids. Germline V gene data show CDR1 as KGHSH and CDR2 as LQKENI. V was trimmed by 3 bases and J by 5 bases, leaving 20 bases between them. Per the original data handling: The assay estimated nucleated cells by amplifying reference gene primers. Method: immunoSEQ multiplex PCR; TCRdb's copy keeps in-frame clones and lacks some. V and J calls and clone size are those listed in that table; D and trimming were worked out from the DNA. The sample shows over 150,000 clones, 85% to 90% of them seen only once.

The chain carries TRBV18 and TRBJ2-7, with D perhaps TRBD1 (5 bases). The TCR comes from a man aged 70 or older with active or convalescent COVID-19. Material: peripheral blood. CDR3 residues: CASSPTTVRLGNEQYF. The CDR3 nucleotides read TGTGCCAGCTCACCGACGACAGTTCGCCTTGGGAACGAGCAGTACTTC.